Listed below are T cell receptor beta chains from one sample, sequenced in a study of blood T cell repertoires in COVID-19. Some clones are missing from TCRdb's copy, which holds only in-frame ones; the method was immunoSEQ multiplex PCR. The sample includes 200,000 to 300,000 clones, around 86% of them seen just once. Sequenced material: peripheral blood. Receptors originate from a woman in her 70s with active or convalescent COVID-19. CDR3s include the opening cysteine and the closing phenylalanine or tryptophan. D genes are given only for firm matches. Size tells how often a clone was seen (once, few, many) or the class of an expanded clone, and some rows leave it out.

v_gene	abundance	d_gene	j_gene	CDR3nt	CDR3aa
TRBV5-1	-	-	TRBJ2-2	TGCGCCAGCAGCTTGGGGGCAGTGAACACCGGGGAGCTGTTTTTT	CASSLGAVNTGELFF
TRBV6-6	-	-	TRBJ2-3	TGTGCCAGCAGTTACTCGGGGGCCGGAGGCACAGATACGCAGTATTTT	CASSYSGAGGTDTQYF
TRBV6-5	-	TRBD1	TRBJ1-2	TGTGCCAGCAGTCTTAGGACAGGAGCTAACTATGGCTACACCTTC	CASSLRTGANYGYTF
TRBV15	-	-	TRBJ2-7	TGTGCCACCAGCAGGTCCCTGGGGCGAAGAGGCTACGAGCAGTACTTC	CATSRSLGRRGYEQYF
TRBV5-1	-	-	TRBJ1-4	TGCGCCAGCAGCTCGGGGAGACCTAATGAAAAACTGTTTTTT	CASSSGRPNEKLFF
TRBV6-5	-	-	TRBJ1-1	TGTGCCAGCAGACTCGACAGCGCGCTGACTGAAGCTTTCTTT	CASRLDSALTEAFF
TRBV11-2	few	-	TRBJ1-3	TGTGCCAGCAGCTTAGGTCTTAACTCTGGAAACACCATATATTTT	CASSLGLNSGNTIYF
TRBV6-1	-	TRBD1	TRBJ1-3	TGTGCCAGCAGTGAGGACAGGGGGGTAATTTATGAAAACACCATATATTTT	CASSEDRGVIYENTIYF
TRBV2	-	-	TRBJ1-1	TGTGCCAGCAGTTCACAGGGAATGACTGAAGCTTTCTTT	CASSSQGMTEAFF
TRBV20-1	-	-	TRBJ2-3	TGCAGTGCTAGGAGGGCAGATACGCAGTATTTT	CSARRADTQYF
TRBV4-2	-	-	TRBJ1-1	TGTGCCAGCAGCCCATCGCGGACAGAAGCTTTCTTT	CASSPSRTEAFF
TRBV18	-	-	TRBJ2-5	TGTGCCAGCTCACCACCCGGGGCTGCGGGGGAGACCCAGTACTTC	CASSPPGAAGETQYF
TRBV19	-	-	TRBJ2-7	TGTGCCAGTAGTAAACGACAGGGAGGCCTACCCTACGAGCAGTACTTC	CASSKRQGGLPYEQYF
TRBV21-1	once	-	TRBJ1-2	TGTGCCAGCAGCAAGAGGGCTCAGGGGCGCGTGGTTTTTACCTTC	CASSKRAQGRVVFTF
TRBV6-6	once	-	TRBJ2-3	TGTGCCAGCAGCCCCGGGGGTACGCAGTATTTT	CASSPGGTQYF
TRBV11-3	-	-	TRBJ2-3	TGTGCCAGCAGCGAGAGGGGGGGCGGAGGCACAGATACGCAGTATTTT	CASSERGGGGTDTQYF
TRBV4-3	-	-	TRBJ1-4	TGCGCCAGCAGCCAAGTAGGGGACTACCCCAAACTGTTTTTT	CASSQVGDYPKLFF
TRBV11-2	-	-	TRBJ1-5	TGTGCCAGCAGCTTAGTTCGGGTAGGATATAGCAATCAGCCCCAGCATTTT	CASSLVRVGYSNQPQHF
TRBV7-9	once	TRBD1	TRBJ2-3	TGTGCCAGCAGCTCAAGCTTGGGTAGAGGACAGGGTGGAGATACGCAGTATTTT	CASSSSLGRGQGGDTQYF
TRBV5-6	-	TRBD1	TRBJ1-3	TGTGCCAGCAGCGAAACAGGGGCCGCCTTTCTTTCTGGAAACACCATATATTTT	CASSETGAAFLSGNTIYF
TRBV6-6	-	-	TRBJ1-3	TGTGCCAGCAGTTATTGGTCCAGGGGCGGTTCGGACACCATATATTTT	CASSYWSRGGSDTIYF
TRBV15	-	TRBD1	TRBJ1-2	TGTGCCACCAGCAGGGACAGGGTGTATTTATACACCTTC	CATSRDRVYLYTF
TRBV7-9	-	-	TRBJ2-2	TGTGCCGGCGGGACAGAGAACACCGGGGAGCTGTTTTTT	CAGGTENTGELFF
TRBV6-4	once	TRBD1	TRBJ1-1	TGTGCCAGCAGGGTAGACAGGGGGGCAACTGAAGCTTTCTTT	CASRVDRGATEAFF
TRBV18	-	-	TRBJ2-3	TGTGCCACGCATGACGGAAAGCGGTCAGATACGCAGTATTTT	CATHDGKRSDTQYF
TRBV6-2/TRBV6-3	-	-	TRBJ1-2	TGTGCCAGCAGTTACTCGACTCTAAAAAGCTATGGCTACACCTTC	CASSYSTLKSYGYTF
TRBV10-3	-	-	TRBJ1-2	TGTGCCATCAGTGAGGGGAACGGAGGTGGCTACACCTTC	CAISEGNGGGYTF
TRBV3-1/TRBV3-2	-	-	TRBJ2-3	TGTGCCAGCAGCCGGTCCCTAGTGTGGAATACGCAGTATTTT	CASSRSLVWNTQYF
TRBV6-2/TRBV6-3	-	TRBD1	TRBJ1-6	TGTGCCAGCAGTTACCGGGGACAGGGTGGATCACCCCTCCACTTT	CASSYRGQGGSPLHF